One sample yielded the 3 T cell receptor beta chains listed below, sequenced in a study of blood T cell repertoires in COVID-19. Sequencing used immunoSEQ multiplex PCR; TCRdb keeps in-frame clones, though not all of them. The sample holds 400,000 or so clones, roughly 88% seen once. Sequencing was performed on PBMCs or T cells enriched from blood (not recorded which). These receptors all stem from a woman in her thirties or forties with acute COVID-19.

This rearrangement joins TRBV3-1 (or the pseudogene TRBV3-2) to TRBJ2-3, with 7 bases identical to TRBD2. The V and J ends lost 1 base and 2 bases, in that order; junction bases with no gene match: 3. CDR3 length: 15 amino acids. CDR1 LGHDT and CDR2 YNNKEL come from the germline V gene (reference sequence). The CDR3 sequence: CASSQVSGVTDTQYF. CDR3 nucleotides: TGTGCCAGCAGCCAAGTCAGCGGGGTCACAGATACGCAGTATTTT.

V gene TRBV27 combines with J gene TRBJ1-5, with D maybe TRBD1 (5 bases). V was pared by 4 bases and J by 8 bases, with 9 bases between. The CDR3 covers 12 residues. Per the germline V gene, CDR1 is MNHEY and CDR2 is SMNVEV (reference sequence). DNA of the CDR3: TGTGCCAGCAGTTACGGGGGTGAGCCCCAGCATTTT. Translating it yields CASSYGGEPQHF.

CDR3 region: CASSAHSGNTIYF. The CDR3 DNA reads as TGTGCCAGCAGTGCCCACTCTGGAAACACCATATATTTT. The chain employs TRBV2 and TRBJ1-3; unclear D gene. The length of the CDR3 is 13 residues. V was pared by 4 bases and J by 0 bases, with 4 bases between. The germline V gene encodes CDR1 SNHLY and CDR2 FYNNEI.